Each of the 15 T cell receptor beta chains below was sequenced from the same sample in a study of radiotherapy plus CTLA-4 blockade in lung cancer. Clones were sequenced by immunoSEQ multiplex PCR, and TCRdb holds only the in-frame ones, with some missing. The table lists 75,000 to 80,000 clones, around 87% of them singletons. The material was peripheral blood, obtained from a patient treated with radiotherapy plus ipilimumab. The receptors were gathered from a human donor with non-small cell lung cancer who had stable disease on radiotherapy plus ipilimumab.

The sample holds a few counts of this clone. This chain connects TRBV2 to TRBJ1-2, with no clear D. This CDR3 has 12 amino acids. Germline V CDR1 and CDR2: SNHLY, FYNNEI. Trimming took off 7 bases at V and 8 bases at J, with 14 bases between the two ends. Here the CDR3 reads CASTRETMGYTF. The CDR3, as DNA: TGTGCCAGCACCCGGGAAACTATGGGCTACACCTTC. The whole variable domain, remainder taken from reference TRBV2 and TRBJ1-2, is EPEVTQTPSHQVTQMGQEVILRCVPISNHLYFYWYRQILGQKVEFLVSFYNNEISEKSEIFDDQFSVERPDGSNFTLKIRSTKLEDSAMYFCASTRETMGYTFGSGTRLTVV.

Of note for this clone: Other DNA sequences in the same sample also yield this CDR3. This chain connects TRBV2 to TRBJ2-1, with a possible D match to TRBD2 (5 bases). Trimming took 8 bases from V and 6 from J, leaving 5 bases between them. The CDR3 has 10 residues. Germline V gene lookup returns CDR1 SNHLY and CDR2 FYNNEI. The DNA of the CDR3 is TGTGCCAGCGAGGGCAATGAGCAGTTCTTC. The encoded protein is CASEGNEQFF.

The V call is TRBV5-1, the J call TRBJ2-2; 11 nucleotides align to TRBD1. The CDR3 runs to 15 residues. Trimming at V came to 2 bases and at J to 6 bases, leaving 3 bases not matched to a gene. Germline V gene data show CDR1 as SGHRS and CDR2 as YFSETQ. This CDR3 reads CASSFMDRGPGELFF. The DNA for the CDR3 is TGCGCCAGCAGCTTCATGGACAGGGGGCCCGGGGAGCTGTTTTTT.

The gene calls are TRBV15 and TRBJ2-1; possible D gene TRBD1, 5 bases. The CDR3 is 15 amino acids. Trimming cost V 3 bases and J 3 bases, with 12 bases left between them. Germline CDR1 LNHNV, CDR2 YYDKDF (reference sequence). The CDR3 here is CATSSQGKNYNEQFF. CDR3 DNA sequence: TGTGCCACCAGCAGCCAGGGTAAAAACTACAATGAGCAGTTCTTC.

J is TRBJ2-5 and V is TRBV28; 8 nucleotides agree with TRBD2. Germline V lookup: CDR1 MDHEN, CDR2 SYDVKM. There are 14 residues in the CDR3. With V trimmed by 5 bases and J by 7 bases, 9 bases remained unmatched. The chain's CDR3 is CASSAVRGGVTQYF. For the CDR3, the DNA is TGTGCCAGCAGTGCGGTCCGGGGGGGTGTGACCCAGTACTTC.

The V call is TRBV27, the J call TRBJ1-2; D unresolved. V was cut by 0 bases and J by 6 bases, with 11 bases left in between. CDR1 is MNHEY, CDR2 SMNVEV, per germline (reference sequence). The CDR3 has 14 amino acids. The DNA of the CDR3 is TGTGCCAGCAGTTTATCAGGTCGAGCGAATGGCTACACCTTC. Translation: CASSLSGRANGYTF.

The CDR3 DNA reads TGTGCCAGCAGAAAAGGGACAGGGGAGGCAGATACGCAGTATTTT. It specifies CASRKGTGEADTQYF. The rearrangement uses TRBV11-2 and TRBJ2-3, with 10 bases lining up with TRBD1. The J segment lost 4 bases and the V segment lost 6 bases, leaving 7 bases of the junction unmatched. Germline CDR1 SGHAT, CDR2 FQNNGV. The CDR3 loop spans 15 amino acids. Together with reference TRBV11-2 and TRBJ2-3, the CDR3 gives the full variable domain: EAGVAQSPRYKIIEKRQSVAFWCNPISGHATLYWYQQILGQGPKLLIQFQNNGVVDDSQLPKDRFSAERLKGVDSTLKIQPAKLEDSAVYLCASRKGTGEADTQYFGPGTRLTVL.

This rearrangement joins TRBV7-2 to TRBJ1-4; no clear D. Germline CDR1 SGHTA, CDR2 FQGNSA. CDR3 length equals 14 residues. V lost 3 bases, J lost 0 bases, and 5 bases lay in between. The DNA for the CDR3 is TGTGCCAGCAGCTTCTTTGCAACTAATGAAAAACTGTTTTTT. Its protein is CASSFFATNEKLFF. The full variable domain, in which reference TRBV7-2 and TRBJ1-4 provide the parts outside the CDR3, is GAGVSQSPSNKVTEKGKDVELRCDPISGHTALYWYRQSLGQGLEFLIYFQGNSAPDKSGLPSDRFSAERTGGSVSTLTIQRTQQEDSAVYLCASSFFATNEKLFFGSGTQLSVL.

In this sample, this clone turned up once. The V call is TRBV6-6, the J call TRBJ1-5; D possibly corresponds to TRBD1 (6 bases). The V gene lost 6 bases and the J gene lost 3 bases, with 12 bases spanning the gap. Germline V gene sequence: CDR1 MNHNY, CDR2 SVGAGI (reference sequence). This CDR3 spans 14 amino acids. The CDR3 coding sequence is TGTGCCAGCAGGGAGGGGGTTGTCAATCAGCCCCAGCATTTT. Amino acid sequence: CASREGVVNQPQHF.

This rearrangement joins TRBV9 to TRBJ2-2; D gene uncertain. Trimming removed 5 bases from V and 2 bases from J, with 4 bases in between. Germline lookup yields CDR1 SGDLS and CDR2 YYNGEE. The CDR3 totals 12 residues. The CDR3 DNA reads as TGTGCCAGCAGAGCAAACACCGGGGAGCTGTTTTTT. This codes for CASRANTGELFF.

This sequence joins TRBV29-1 and TRBJ1-1, with D unresolved. V lost 4 bases and J 2 bases, leaving 8 bases between the germline ends. Germline-derived CDR1 and CDR2 are SQVTM and ANQGSEA. This CDR3 comprises 12 residues. CDR3 sequence (DNA): TGCAGCGTTGCGGGTGGCAACACTGAAGCTTTCTTT. This codes for CSVAGGNTEAFF.

The gene calls are TRBV11-3 and TRBJ2-7; D is possibly TRBD2 (5 bases). Germline-derived CDR1 and CDR2 are SGHNT and YENEEA. There are 15 residues in the CDR3. Trimming left V 0 bases short and J 2 bases short, with 11 bases between. The CDR3 coding sequence is TGTGCCAGCAGCTTAGAGGGCGGGCCAACCTACGAGCAGTACTTC. It specifies CASSLEGGPTYEQYF.

This chain links TRBV2 with TRBJ2-7; either TRBD1 or TRBD2 may supply D (5 bases each). This CDR3 is 14 amino acids long. Germline lookup yields CDR1 SNHLY and CDR2 FYNNEI. Deletions cut 8 bases from V and 2 bases from J, with 16 bases between. The CDR3 coding sequence is TGTGCCAGCCTAGAACGGGGCTCGCCCTACGAGCAGTACTTC. It translates to CASLERGSPYEQYF.

The rearrangement uses TRBV19 and TRBJ1-1, with D maybe TRBD1 (6 bases). From germline, CDR1 is LNHDA and CDR2 SQIVND (reference sequence). This CDR3 comprises 13 residues. V was pared by 5 bases and J by 8 bases, with 15 bases between. The CDR3 is CASSLMQGREAFF. CDR3 bases: TGTGCCAGTAGTCTCATGCAGGGGCGAGAAGCTTTCTTT. Looking up the rest from reference TRBV19 and TRBJ1-1 gives the full variable domain: DGGITQSPKYLFRKEGQNVTLSCEQNLNHDAMYWYRQDPGQGLRLIYYSQIVNDFQKGDIAEGYSVSREKKESFPLTVTSAQKNPTAFYLCASSLMQGREAFFGQGTRLTVV.

The J gene is TRBJ1-1, the V gene TRBV6-1; possibly TRBD1 for D (5 bases). Germline V gene lookup returns CDR1 MNHNS and CDR2 SASEGT. There are 13 residues in the CDR3. V lost 6 bases and J lost 7, with 15 bases in between. The CDR3 nucleotides are TGTGCCAGCAGCACGATGGGGCCGAATGAAGCTTTCTTT. Translated: CASSTMGPNEAFF.